The rows below give T cell receptor beta chains drawn from one sample of a study of shared clonotypes between healthy human individuals. Sequencing was performed with immunoSEQ multiplex PCR; in TCRdb, only in-frame clones are kept and a portion is missing. The data show roughly 320,000 clones, about nine tenths seen once. Input material: memory CD8+ T cells sorted from blood. Receptors originate from a man aged 18 to 30 in good health. The CDR3 runs from the conserved cysteine through the conserved F or W. D genes are given only for firm matches. A clone size is listed for some rows: how often the clone was seen (once, few, many), or a class if it is expanded.

TRBJ2-7,.,TRBV27,.,13,TGTGCCAGCAGTTTACGTGATGGGCACGAGCAGTACTTC,CASSLRDGHEQYF
TRBJ1-2,.,TRBV21-1,.,17,TGTGCCAGCAGCAGCGAACGGTCAAAGGGTTCAAACTTATGGTACACCTTC,CASSSERSKGSNLWYTF
TRBJ2-3,.,TRBV7-9,TRBD1,16,TGTGCCAGCAGCCCCTGGGGACAGGGGGCTTCAGATACGCAGTATTTT,CASSPWGQGASDTQYF
TRBJ2-7,.,TRBV27,.,14,TGTGCCAGCACTCCCCAGGGCGCGGGCTACGAGCAGTACTTC,CASTPQGAGYEQYF
TRBJ2-7,.,TRBV7-2,TRBD2,14,TGTGCCAGCAGCTCTAGCGGACCTCTCTACGAGCAGTACTTC,CASSSSGPLYEQYF
TRBJ2-7,few,TRBV5-6,.,16,TGTGCCAGCAGCTCAGAGATGTGGGGGATATACTACGAGCAGTACTTC,CASSSEMWGIYYEQYF
TRBJ1-4,.,TRBV7-8,.,17,TGTGCCAGCAGCCCCGGTGGGGGGCTGGATACTAATGAAAAACTGTTTTTT,CASSPGGGLDTNEKLFF
TRBJ2-7,.,TRBV6-5,TRBD2,15,TGTGCCAGCAGTTACGAGAGCGGGAGTCCCTACGAGCAGTACTTC,CASSYESGSPYEQYF
TRBJ2-7,many,TRBV7-9,TRBD1,15,TGTGCCAGCAGCTTGGGACAGGGGATAGACTACGAGCAGTACTTC,CASSLGQGIDYEQYF
TRBJ1-2,.,TRBV29-1,.,12,TGCAGCGGGACAGTAGCTAACTATGGCTACACCTTC,CSGTVANYGYTF